This TCR beta chain was captured in a study of T-cell memory formation after mild COVID-19. Study at large: TCR clusters were largely donor specific. Study-wide results and caveats: Confirmation was lacking for SARS-CoV-2 specificity of second-wave clones that peaked on day 37.

In the case of this clonotype: What it binds is not known.

TCRdb passed the 5' RACE reads through MiXCR, listing each CDR3 protein once. Among 400,000 or so distinct CDR3 sequences listed, around 21% were seen once. V lost 2 bases to trimming and J lost 5 bases, with 9 bases between them. The CDR3 runs to 13 residues. The V gene's germline CDR1 is MNHEY and CDR2 SVGAGI. The sequenced sample consisted of PBMCs or a T cell subset sorted from them (not recorded which). The rearrangement joins TRBV6-5 to TRBJ1-1; D gene uncertain. This clonotype originated in an adult woman who had mild COVID-19 (a few samples of this study predate the infection). Cell type and time point are not known. The CDR3 DNA reads as TGTGCCAGCAGTTACAGGCAGCAGACTGAAGCTTTCTTT. Amino acid sequence: CASSYRQQTEAFF.